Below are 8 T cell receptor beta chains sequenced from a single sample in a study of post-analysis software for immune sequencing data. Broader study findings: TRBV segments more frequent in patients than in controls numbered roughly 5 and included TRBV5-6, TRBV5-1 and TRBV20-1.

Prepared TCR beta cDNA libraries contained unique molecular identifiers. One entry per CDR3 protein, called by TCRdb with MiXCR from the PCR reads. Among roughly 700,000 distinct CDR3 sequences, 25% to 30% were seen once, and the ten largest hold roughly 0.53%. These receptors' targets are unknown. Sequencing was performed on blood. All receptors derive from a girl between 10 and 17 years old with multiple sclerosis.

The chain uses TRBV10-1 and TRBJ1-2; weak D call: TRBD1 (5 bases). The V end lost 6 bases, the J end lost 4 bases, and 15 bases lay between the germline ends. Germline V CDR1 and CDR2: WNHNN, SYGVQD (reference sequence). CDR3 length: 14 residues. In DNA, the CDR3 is TGCGCCAGCAGCCCCCAGGGACTCCTCTATGGCTACACCTTC. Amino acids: CASSPQGLLYGYTF.

The CDR3 here is CASTNPGQGNEQYF. Written as DNA, the CDR3 is TGTGCCAGCACCAACCCGGGACAGGGAAACGAGCAGTACTTC. V is TRBV7-2 and J is TRBJ2-7; TRBD1 matches at 9 bases. The CDR3 length is 14 residues. Trimming removed 7 bases from V and 5 bases from J; junction bases left unmatched: 9. Germline V gene lookup returns CDR1 SGHTA and CDR2 FQGNSA.

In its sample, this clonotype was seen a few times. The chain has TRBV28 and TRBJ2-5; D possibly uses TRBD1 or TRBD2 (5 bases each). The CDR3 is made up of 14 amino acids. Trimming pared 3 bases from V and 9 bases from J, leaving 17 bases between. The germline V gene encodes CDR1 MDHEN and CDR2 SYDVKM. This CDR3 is CASSFLLVVGAQYF. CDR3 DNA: TGTGCCAGCAGTTTCCTTCTGGTGGTGGGGGCCCAGTACTTC.

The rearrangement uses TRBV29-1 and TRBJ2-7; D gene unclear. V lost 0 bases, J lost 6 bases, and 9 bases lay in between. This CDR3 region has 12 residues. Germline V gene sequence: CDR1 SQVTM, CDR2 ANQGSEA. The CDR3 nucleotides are TGCAGCGTTGAAGATTCGAGCCTCGAGCAGTACTTC. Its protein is CSVEDSSLEQYF.

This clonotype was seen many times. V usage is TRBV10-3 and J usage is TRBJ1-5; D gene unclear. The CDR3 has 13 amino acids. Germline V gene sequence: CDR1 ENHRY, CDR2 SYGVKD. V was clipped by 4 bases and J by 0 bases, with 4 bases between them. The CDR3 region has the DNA TGTGCCATCAGTGGACATAGCAATCAGCCCCAGCATTTT. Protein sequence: CAISGHSNQPQHF.

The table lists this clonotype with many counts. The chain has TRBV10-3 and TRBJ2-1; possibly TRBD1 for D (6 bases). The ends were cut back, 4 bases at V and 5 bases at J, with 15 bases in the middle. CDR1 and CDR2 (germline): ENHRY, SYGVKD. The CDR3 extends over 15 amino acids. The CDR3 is CAISVGQSQNNEQFF. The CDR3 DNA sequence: TGTGCCATCAGTGTGGGACAAAGTCAGAACAATGAGCAGTTCTTC.

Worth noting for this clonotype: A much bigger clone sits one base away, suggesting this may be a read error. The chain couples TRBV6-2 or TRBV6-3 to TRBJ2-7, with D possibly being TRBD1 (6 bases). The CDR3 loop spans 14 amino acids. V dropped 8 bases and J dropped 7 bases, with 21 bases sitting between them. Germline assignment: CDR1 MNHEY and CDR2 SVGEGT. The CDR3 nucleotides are TGTGCCAGCCGGCTGACAGGTACCTACAATGAGCAGTACTTC. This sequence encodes CASRLTGTYNEQYF.

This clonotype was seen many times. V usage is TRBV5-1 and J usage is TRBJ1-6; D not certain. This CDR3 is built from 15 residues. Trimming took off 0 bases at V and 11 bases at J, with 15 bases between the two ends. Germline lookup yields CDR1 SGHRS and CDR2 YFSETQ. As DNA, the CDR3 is TGCGCCAGCAGCTTGGACGGCAGGATGTTGGCACCCCTCCACTTT. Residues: CASSLDGRMLAPLHF.